This T cell receptor beta chain was sequenced for a study of shared clonotypes between healthy human individuals (dated by TCRdb to 2018 to 2020). General notes on the study: The cohort included a few men and two women between 18 and 49 years of age. Each donor's leukapheresis produced roughly between about 0.85 and 10 billion PBMCs. To increase sequencing depth and limit assay-specific biases, different laboratories used diverse techniques to prepare libraries and sequence TCR repertoires. To estimate repertoire size and how much clonotypes are shared between individuals, the study performed deep sequencing of blood TCR repertoires from roughly five healthy adults. Study-level results and caveats: Sampling was limited to blood, and TCR repertoires in tissue likely differ from TCR repertoires in blood. Based on pairwise subsampling, the degree of clonotype sharing among donors was expected to be affected by sequencing depth. The genetic and exposure-history diversity represented was limited by the small number of donors.

TCR CDR3 regions were amplified from genomic DNA by multiplex PCR using the deep immunoSEQ assay. Genomic DNA extracted from each cell subset was distributed evenly over all wells of several immunoSEQ 96-well plates, and each plate served as one replicate. For unsorted PBMC, approximately 0.3 ug of genomic DNA, equivalent to around 30,000 T cell genomes, went into each replicate PCR. Genomic DNA from unsorted PBMC was sequenced over ten immunoSEQ deep assay plates. The purified libraries were quantified using a Qubit 3.0 fluorometer, sized with a Bioanalyzer 2100, and then quantified again using the KAPA Library Quantification kit. Every immunoSEQ 96-well plate was sequenced on a dedicated single-read 150-cycle Illumina NextSeq 550 flow cell. The published analysis was carried out like this. The immunoSEQ output contained only junctional sequences without quality scores, so filtering could not match that applied to full-length reads. Sequences were annotated with PyIR, a Python wrapper for IgBLAST v1.9, using IMGT germline references to assign V/J genes and CDR3. Reads were removed for weak V/J assignments (E-value above 1e-6), missing CDR3, stop codons, out-of-frame junctions, or ambiguous translated residues. V3J clonotypes were defined by identical inferred V gene, J gene, and CDR3 amino acid sequence. The percentage overlap between two repertoires was calculated by dividing the number of shared unique clonotypes by the size of the smaller repertoire. Repertoire richness was assessed with RTK rarefaction, the Chao1 estimator, and Recon v2.1 estimates of unobserved clonotypes. What TCRdb holds here is the immuneACCESS table cut down to in-frame rearrangements. Part of the clones is not present; checked against another copy, under half of the missing clones reflect an unresolved V gene, and the others are unexplained. Clonal size and the V and J genes are those of that table, whereas D and trimming came from the DNA. This sample has about 490,000 clones in its table, and 75% to 85% of those were observed once. The biggest ten clones account for 10% to 15% of the sample.

As for this clone: It has no known antigen specificity. No base-level quality is on record; no much larger clone is a single base apart.

The donors were healthy, HIV-negative adults who had no recently reported acute infections or vaccinations. Every donor was a Caucasian adult residing in Nashville, Tennessee, USA. For unsorted samples, tens of millions of PBMCs were counted, and genomic DNA was extracted using the QIAamp DNA Blood Mini kit. After blood collection by leukapheresis, PBMCs were isolated using Ficoll-Histopaque density gradient centrifugation and then cryopreserved in the vapor phase of liquid nitrogen. Sequencing was done on a sample of PBMCs. The receptor was derived from a woman in her thirties or forties in good health. Some clones in this sample may be carry-over from other donors' samples.

The CDR3 protein sequence reads: CASSPDPRYGRANEQFF. In nucleotides, the sequence is TGTGCCAGCAGCCCCGATCCGCGTTACGGGAGGGCCAATGAGCAGTTCTTC. The sequence joins TRBV9 to TRBJ2-1; 8 central bases correspond to TRBD2. For CDR1 and CDR2, the germline V gene lists SGDLS and YYNGEE. Relative to germline, V is missing 4 bases and J is missing 6 bases, with 15 bases of the junction outside any gene match. The CDR3 sequence holds 17 residues, the cysteine and phenylalanine included. Of the read, only the CDR3 DNA is kept; its 51 bases are in frame from base 1.